This T cell receptor beta chain originates from a study of blood T cell repertoires in COVID-19. Residents of about two dozen US areas, aged about 18 to 100 years, made up the participants. The study assigned cohorts using participant-reported clinical history. Germline V gives CDR1 SNHLY, CDR2 FYNNEI. J lost 9 bases, V lost 6 bases, and 5 bases had no gene match. The CDR3 is 14 amino acids. In the authors' workflow: From reference gene primer amplification, estimates of nucleated cell counts were derived. Clones were sequenced by immunoSEQ multiplex PCR, and TCRdb holds only the in-frame ones, with some missing. V, J and clone size derive from that table, while D and trimming were established from the DNA sequence. The table has a few hundred thousand clones, approximately 87% seen once; the top ten hold around 9.3%.

The genes are TRBV2 and TRBJ1-6; 10 bases agree with TRBD1. The specimen sequenced was PBMCs or T cells enriched from blood (not recorded which). The TCR sequence derives from a woman aged 50 to 65 who had recovered from COVID-19. CDR3 in amino acids: CASRGDRGSSPLHF. The CDR3 DNA is TGTGCCAGCAGGGGGGACAGGGGAAGTTCACCCCTCCACTTT.